This T cell receptor (beta chain) was recorded in a study of control samples from healthy donors and cancer patients. Measured with immunoSEQ multiplex PCR; TCRdb has only the in-frame clones, and not every one. The sample includes tens of thousands of clones, around 94% of them seen just once. The count of this clone is one. V shed 0 bases, J shed 6 bases, and the junction held 7 bases outside the gene matches. This CDR3 has 15 residues. The germline CDR1 and CDR2 sequences are SGHRS and YFSETQ. The rearrangement links TRBV5-1 to TRBJ1-1; 8 bases align to TRBD1. The sequence was collected from a man under 40 in good health. The sequenced material came from blood. The CDR3 here is CASSLGTGIIPEAFF. The DNA of the CDR3 is TGCGCCAGCAGCTTGGGGACAGGGATTATCCCTGAAGCTTTCTTT.